This TCR beta chain was found in a study of cytomegalovirus exposure and HLA in healthy donors. The study ran its PCR with 60 Vbeta and 13 Jbeta primers. The data were produced by immunoSEQ multiplex PCR, yet TCRdb's version contains in-frame clones alone and is incomplete. The sample carries about 98,000 clones, about 74% recorded once. CDR3 length equals 13 residues. With V trimmed by 1 base and J by 7 bases, 4 bases remained unmatched. Germline V CDR1 and CDR2: SGHTA, FQGNSA. This chain connects TRBV7-2 to TRBJ2-7; 7 positions match TRBD2. The sequenced material came from PBMCs. The clonotype was recovered from a male donor in good health and CMV-seronegative. The CDR3 here is CASSLVQAGEQYF. CDR3 in DNA: TGTGCCAGCAGCTTAGTGCAAGCGGGAGAGCAGTACTTC.